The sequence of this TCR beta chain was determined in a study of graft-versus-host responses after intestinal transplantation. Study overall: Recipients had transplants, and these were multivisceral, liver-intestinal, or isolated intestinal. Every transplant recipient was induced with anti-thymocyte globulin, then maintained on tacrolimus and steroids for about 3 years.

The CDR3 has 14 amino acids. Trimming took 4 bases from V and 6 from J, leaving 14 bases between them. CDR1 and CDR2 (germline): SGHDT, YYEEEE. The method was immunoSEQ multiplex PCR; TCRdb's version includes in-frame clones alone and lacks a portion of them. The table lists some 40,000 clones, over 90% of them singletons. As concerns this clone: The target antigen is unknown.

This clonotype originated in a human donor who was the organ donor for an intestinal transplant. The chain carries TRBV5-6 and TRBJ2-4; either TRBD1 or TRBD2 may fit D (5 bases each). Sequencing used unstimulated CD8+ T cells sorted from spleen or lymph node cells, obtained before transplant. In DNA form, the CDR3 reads TGTGCCAGCAGCCCCGGGACCCTGACAAACATTCAGTACTTC. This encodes CASSPGTLTNIQYF.